The clone carrying this T cell receptor beta chain was counted between two and nine times. As yet, its antigen is unknown. This specimen belongs to a study of blood T cells in healthy people across ages. Study-level points and caveats: It was held that the diversity estimates obtained from one million T cells were underestimates. Greater diversity and more naive CD4+ cells were seen in long-lived donors than in aged donors. Diversity of TCR beta per million T cells declined in a roughly linear way with age. Without sorted subsets, naive and antigen-experienced compartments could not be conclusively compared.

A second PCR, run for about 6 to 11 cycles, used a sample-barcoded 5' primer plus a J-beta primer mix. TCRdb recomputed calls from the 5' RACE reads with MiXCR, one row per CDR3 protein. The sample shows roughly 800,000 distinct CDR3 sequences, approximately 24% of them seen only once. CDR1 LNHDA and CDR2 SQIVND come from the germline V gene (reference sequence). Trimming left V 4 bases short and J 2 bases short, with 17 bases between. The length of the CDR3 is 16 residues. The sample was also linked to a second study, of T cells of mothers and their children.

The TCR comes from a boy between 10 and 17 years old in good health. Sequencing was carried out using blood. V usage is TRBV19 and J usage is TRBJ2-5; D perhaps matches TRBD2 (6 bases). In DNA form, the CDR3 reads TGTGCCAGTAGTAATCGGAGGGGTGGGGGGCAAGAGACCCAGTACTTC. Its protein product is CASSNRRGGGQETQYF. Together with reference TRBV19 and TRBJ2-5, the CDR3 gives the full variable domain: DGGITQSPKYLFRKEGQNVTLSCEQNLNHDAMYWYRQDPGQGLRLIYYSQIVNDFQKGDIAEGYSVSREKKESFPLTVTSAQKNPTAFYLCASSNRRGGGQETQYFGPGTRLLVL.